This TCR beta chain is from a study of spatial heterogeneity in lung cancer. Specified time point: sample taken at primary tumor resection. CDR1 is SGHRS, CDR2 YFSETQ, per germline. The CDR3 has 14 residues. The trim removed 7 bases at V and 3 bases at J, leaving 5 bases unmatched. This clonotype appeared many times. TCRdb used MiXCR to reprocess the 5' RACE reads, holding one entry per CDR3 protein. The repertoire has under 50,000 distinct CDR3 sequences, roughly 5.4% of them found once; the top ten carry 20% to 30%. Sequencing was performed on PBMCs, taken at surgery. The gene calls are TRBV5-1 and TRBJ2-3; 10 nucleotides line up with TRBD2. The source of this sequence is a female donor with early-stage non-small cell lung cancer. The CDR3 region has the DNA TGCGCCAGCCAGCGGGGGGGCAGTACAGATACGCAGTATTTT. This translates into CASQRGGSTDTQYF.